This TCR beta chain was identified during a study of blood T cell repertoires in COVID-19. Background on the study: The United States, Italy and Spain supplied acute and convalescent COVID-19 samples. T cells, B-cell-depleted T cells, or PBMCs supplied cDNA or gDNA.

V lost 3 bases to trimming and J lost 1 base; unmatched junction nucleotides: 6. The germline V gene has CDR1 KGHSH and CDR2 LQKENI. The CDR3 runs to 16 residues. This clone was found once. Original data processing: The authors estimated nucleated cell counts from reference gene primer amplification. The table came from immunoSEQ multiplex PCR; TCRdb's copy has only in-frame clones and leaves some out. Clone size and V and J calls were adopted from that table, with D and trimming inferred from the DNA. The sample lists around 140,000 clones; roughly 84% were seen once. The genes are TRBV18 and TRBJ2-7; 10 positions match TRBD1. This receptor was identified in a woman aged 80 or older with acute or convalescent COVID-19. The sequenced sample consisted of peripheral blood. The CDR3 DNA follows: TGTGCCAGCTCACCGGGACAGGGGTTTGGGTCCTACGAGCAGTACTTC. This encodes CASSPGQGFGSYEQYF.